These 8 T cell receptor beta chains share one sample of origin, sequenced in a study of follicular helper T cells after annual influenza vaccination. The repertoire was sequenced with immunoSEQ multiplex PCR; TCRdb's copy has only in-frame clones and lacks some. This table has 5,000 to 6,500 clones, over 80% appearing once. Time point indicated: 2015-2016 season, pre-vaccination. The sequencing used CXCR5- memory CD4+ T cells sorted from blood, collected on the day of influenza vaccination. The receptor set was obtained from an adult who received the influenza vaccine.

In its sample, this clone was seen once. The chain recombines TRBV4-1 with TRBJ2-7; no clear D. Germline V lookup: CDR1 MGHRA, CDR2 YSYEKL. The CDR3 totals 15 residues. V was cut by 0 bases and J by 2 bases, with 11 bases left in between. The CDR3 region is CASSQEVVNTYEQYF. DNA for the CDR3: TGCGCCAGCAGCCAAGAAGTAGTGAATACCTACGAGCAGTACTTC.

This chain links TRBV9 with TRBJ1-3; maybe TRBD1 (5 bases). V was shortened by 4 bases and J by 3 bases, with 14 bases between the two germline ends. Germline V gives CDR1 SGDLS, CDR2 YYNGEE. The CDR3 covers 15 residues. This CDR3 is CASSRDPGSGNTIYF. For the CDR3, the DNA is TGTGCCAGCAGCCGGGACCCAGGGAGTGGAAACACCATATATTTT. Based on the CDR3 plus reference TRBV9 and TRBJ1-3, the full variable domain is DSGVTQTPKHLITATGQRVTLRCSPRSGDLSVYWYQQSLDQGLQFLIQYYNGEERAKGNILERFSAQQFPDLHSELNLSSLELGDSALYFCASSRDPGSGNTIYFGEGSWLTVV.

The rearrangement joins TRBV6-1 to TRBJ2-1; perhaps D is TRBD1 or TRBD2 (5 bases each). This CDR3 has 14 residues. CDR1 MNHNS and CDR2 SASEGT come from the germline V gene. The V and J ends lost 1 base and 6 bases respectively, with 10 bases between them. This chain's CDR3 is CASSEGAGSNEQFF. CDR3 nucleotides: TGTGCCAGCAGTGAAGGAGCAGGGAGCAATGAGCAGTTCTTC.

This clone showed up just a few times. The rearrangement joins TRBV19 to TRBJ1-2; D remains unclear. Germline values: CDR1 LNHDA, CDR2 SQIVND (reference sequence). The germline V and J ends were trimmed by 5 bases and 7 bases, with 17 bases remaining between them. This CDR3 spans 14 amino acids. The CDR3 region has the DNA TGTGCCAGTAGTTTTCCGGCGATCGAGACTGGCTACACCTTC. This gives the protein CASSFPAIETGYTF.

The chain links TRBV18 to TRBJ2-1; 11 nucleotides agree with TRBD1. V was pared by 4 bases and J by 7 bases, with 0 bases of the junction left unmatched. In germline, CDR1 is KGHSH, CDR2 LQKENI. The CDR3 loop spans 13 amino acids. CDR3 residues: CASSRDRGNEQFF. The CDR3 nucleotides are TGTGCCAGCTCACGGGACAGGGGGAATGAGCAGTTCTTC.

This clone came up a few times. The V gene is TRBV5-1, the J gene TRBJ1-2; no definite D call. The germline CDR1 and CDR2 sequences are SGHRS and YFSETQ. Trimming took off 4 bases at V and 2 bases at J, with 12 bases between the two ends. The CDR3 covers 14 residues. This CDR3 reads CASSPGGRNYGYTF. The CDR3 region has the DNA TGCGCCAGCAGCCCGGGAGGCAGGAACTATGGCTACACCTTC.

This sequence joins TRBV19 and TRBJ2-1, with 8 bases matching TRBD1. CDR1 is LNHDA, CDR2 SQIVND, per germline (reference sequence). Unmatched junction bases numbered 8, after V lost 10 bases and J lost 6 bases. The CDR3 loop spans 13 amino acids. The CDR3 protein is CATEDRVVNEQFF. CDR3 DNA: TGTGCCACGGAGGACAGGGTTGTCAATGAGCAGTTCTTC.

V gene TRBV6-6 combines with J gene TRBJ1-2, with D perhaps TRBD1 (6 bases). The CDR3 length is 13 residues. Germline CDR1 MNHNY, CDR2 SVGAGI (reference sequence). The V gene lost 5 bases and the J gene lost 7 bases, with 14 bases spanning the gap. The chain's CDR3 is CASSTTGYSGYTF. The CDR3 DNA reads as TGTGCCAGCAGTACCACAGGGTATTCTGGCTACACCTTC.